Presented here are 6 T cell receptor beta chains from one specimen sequenced in a study of CD8+CD57+ T cells in acquired aplastic anemia. CD8+CD57+ cell expansion had been shown by flow cytometry in patients chosen for sequencing. Investigators profiled TCR beta VDJ and CDR3 from genomic DNA template. TCRdb analysed the reads with MiXCR anew, one entry per CDR3 protein. The table shows about 190,000 distinct CDR3 sequences, with under 55% occurring only once. The sample consisted of sorted CD4+, CD8+, or CD8+CD57+ T cells (not recorded which) from PBMCs. The receptor source for this set is a human donor with aplastic anemia.

The J gene is TRBJ2-5, the V gene TRBV29-1; TRBD1 agrees at 9 bases. The ends lost 8 bases at V and 4 bases at J; junction bases unmatched: 11. Germline CDR1 reads SQVTM; CDR2 reads ANQGSEA. The CDR3 is 14 amino acids. In DNA form, the CDR3 reads TGCAGCTTGGAGGGGACAGGGTGGTCAGAGACCCAGTACTTC. It codes for CSLEGTGWSETQYF.

This clonotype occurred many times. J is TRBJ2-2 and V is TRBV19; D remains unclear. V lost 6 bases and J 5 bases, leaving 16 bases between the germline ends. The germline gives CDR1 LNHDA, CDR2 SQIVND (reference sequence). The CDR3 loop spans 15 amino acids. The CDR3 DNA reads TGTGCCAGTAGAGTCCTCGGGTTCGGGACCGGGGAGCTGTTTTTT. Its translation is CASRVLGFGTGELFF.

This clonotype was detected many times. This rearrangement joins TRBV24-1 to TRBJ2-1; 7 nucleotides line up with TRBD1. CDR3 length equals 16 residues. Germline values: CDR1 KGHDR, CDR2 SFDVKD. Losses at the gene ends were 3 bases for V and 6 bases for J; bases not matched to a gene: 10. CDR3 region: CATSDRTGVGINEQFF. Written as DNA, the CDR3 is TGTGCCACCAGTGATCGGACAGGCGTCGGGATCAATGAGCAGTTCTTC.

The chain combines TRBV6-1 with TRBJ2-1, with a weak D call TRBD1 (6 bases). CDR1 is MNHNS, CDR2 SASEGT, per germline. V lost 6 bases, J lost 9 bases, and 12 bases lay in between. The CDR3 extends over 12 amino acids. The CDR3 nucleotides read TGTGCCAGCAGCCCCCAGGGGAGTGAGCAGTTCTTC. Translating it yields CASSPQGSEQFF.

In its sample, this clonotype was seen a few times. V usage is TRBV20-1 and J usage is TRBJ2-7, with TRBD2 matching over 14 bases. CDR3 length equals 17 residues. Trimming at V came to 6 bases and at J to 6 bases, leaving 16 bases not matched to a gene. Germline lookup yields CDR1 DFQATT and CDR2 SNEGSKA (reference sequence). CDR3 amino acids: CSAKIWEGLAGGGEQYF. The CDR3 bases are TGCAGTGCCAAGATTTGGGAAGGACTAGCGGGAGGTGGCGAGCAGTACTTC.

At least ten counts were recorded for this clonotype. V usage is TRBV19 and J usage is TRBJ2-2, with 9 nucleotides matching TRBD1. Looked up from germline, CDR1 is LNHDA and CDR2 is SQIVND (reference sequence). The CDR3 has 14 amino acids. J lost 4 bases, V lost 7 bases, and 4 bases had no gene match. CDR3 loop: CASTDRGFTGELFF. The DNA of the CDR3 is TGTGCCAGTACTGACAGGGGGTTCACCGGGGAGCTGTTTTTT.